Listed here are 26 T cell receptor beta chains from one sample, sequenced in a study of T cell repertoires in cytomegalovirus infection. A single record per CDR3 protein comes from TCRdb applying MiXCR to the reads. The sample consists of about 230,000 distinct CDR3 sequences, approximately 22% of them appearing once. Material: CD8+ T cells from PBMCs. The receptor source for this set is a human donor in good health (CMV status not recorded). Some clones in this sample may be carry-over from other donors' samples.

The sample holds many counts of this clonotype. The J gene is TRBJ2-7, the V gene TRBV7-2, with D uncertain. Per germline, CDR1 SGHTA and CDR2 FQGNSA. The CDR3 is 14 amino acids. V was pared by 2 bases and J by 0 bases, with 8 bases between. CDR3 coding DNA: TGTGCCAGCAGCTTATGGGCAAACTCCTACGAGCAGTACTTC. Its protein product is CASSLWANSYEQYF.

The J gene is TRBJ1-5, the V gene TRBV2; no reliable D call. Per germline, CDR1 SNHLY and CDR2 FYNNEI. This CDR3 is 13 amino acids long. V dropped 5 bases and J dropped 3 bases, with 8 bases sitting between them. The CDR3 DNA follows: TGTGCCAGCAGTTCTGGCCTCAATCAGCCCCAGCATTTT. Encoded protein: CASSSGLNQPQHF.

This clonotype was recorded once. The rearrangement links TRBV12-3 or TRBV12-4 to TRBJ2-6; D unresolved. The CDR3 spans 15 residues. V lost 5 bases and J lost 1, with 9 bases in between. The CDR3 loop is CASSATRSGANVLTF. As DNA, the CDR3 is TGTGCCAGCAGTGCGACCAGATCTGGGGCCAACGTCCTGACTTTC.

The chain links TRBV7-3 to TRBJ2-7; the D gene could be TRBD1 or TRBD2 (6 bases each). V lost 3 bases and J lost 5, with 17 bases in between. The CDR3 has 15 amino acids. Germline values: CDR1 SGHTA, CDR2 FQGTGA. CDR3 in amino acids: CASSLSIGGRHEQYF. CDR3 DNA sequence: TGTGCCAGCAGCTTGTCCATAGGGGGGCGACACGAGCAGTACTTC.

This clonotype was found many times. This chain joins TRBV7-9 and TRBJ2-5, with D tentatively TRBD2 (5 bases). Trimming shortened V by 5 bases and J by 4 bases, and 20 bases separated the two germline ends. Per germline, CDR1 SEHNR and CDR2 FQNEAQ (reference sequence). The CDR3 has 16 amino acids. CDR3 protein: CASSAWVGVSSETQYF. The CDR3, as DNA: TGTGCCAGCAGCGCCTGGGTCGGGGTTTCGTCAGAGACCCAGTACTTC.

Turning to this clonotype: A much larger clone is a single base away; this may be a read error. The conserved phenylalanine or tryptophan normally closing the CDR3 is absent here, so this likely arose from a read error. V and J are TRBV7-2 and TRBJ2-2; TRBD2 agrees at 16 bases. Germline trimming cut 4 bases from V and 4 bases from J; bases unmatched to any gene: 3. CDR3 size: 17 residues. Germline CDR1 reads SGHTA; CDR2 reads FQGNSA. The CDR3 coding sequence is TGTGCCAGCAGCTCGGGACTAGCGGGGGGGATCACCGGGGAGCTGTTTTGT. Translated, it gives CASSSGLAGGITGELFC.

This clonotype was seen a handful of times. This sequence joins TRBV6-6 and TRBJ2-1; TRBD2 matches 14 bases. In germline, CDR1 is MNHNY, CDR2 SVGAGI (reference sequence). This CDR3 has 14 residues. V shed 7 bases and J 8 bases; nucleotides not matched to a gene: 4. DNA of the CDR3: TGTGCCAGCACCGCGACTAGCGGGGGGGATGAGCAGTTCTTC. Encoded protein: CASTATSGGDEQFF.

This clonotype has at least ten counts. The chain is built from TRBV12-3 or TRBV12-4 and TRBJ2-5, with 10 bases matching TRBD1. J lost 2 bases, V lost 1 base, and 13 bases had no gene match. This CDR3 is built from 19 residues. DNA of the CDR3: TGTGCCAGCAGTTTAGGGCGGACTTTTGACAGGGGGCGTCAAGAGACCCAGTACTTC. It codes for CASSLGRTFDRGRQETQYF.

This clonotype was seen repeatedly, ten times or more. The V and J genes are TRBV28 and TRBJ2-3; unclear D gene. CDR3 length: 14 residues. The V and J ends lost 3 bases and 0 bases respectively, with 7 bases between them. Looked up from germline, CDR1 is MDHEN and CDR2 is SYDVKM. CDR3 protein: CASSFSPSTDTQYF. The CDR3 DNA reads TGTGCCAGCAGTTTCTCTCCTAGCACAGATACGCAGTATTTT.

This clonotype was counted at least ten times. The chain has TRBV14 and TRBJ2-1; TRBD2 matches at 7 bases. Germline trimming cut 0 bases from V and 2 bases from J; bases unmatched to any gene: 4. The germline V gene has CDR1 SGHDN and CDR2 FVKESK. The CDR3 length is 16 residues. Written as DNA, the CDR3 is TGTGCCAGCAGCCAAGAGGGGGGGATAGCCTACAATGAGCAGTTCTTC. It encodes CASSQEGGIAYNEQFF.

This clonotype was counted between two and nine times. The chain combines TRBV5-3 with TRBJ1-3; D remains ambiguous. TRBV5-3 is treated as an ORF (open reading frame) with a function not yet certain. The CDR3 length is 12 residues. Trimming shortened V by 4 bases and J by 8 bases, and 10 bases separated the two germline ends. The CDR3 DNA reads TGTGCCAGAAGCGGAGAGGTAGACACCATATATTTT. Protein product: CARSGEVDTIYF.

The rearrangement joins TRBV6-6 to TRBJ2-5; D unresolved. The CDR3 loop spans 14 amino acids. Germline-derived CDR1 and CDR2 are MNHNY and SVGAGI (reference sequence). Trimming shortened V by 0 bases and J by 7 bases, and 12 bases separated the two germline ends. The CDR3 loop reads CASSYSGDGVTQYF. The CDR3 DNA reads TGTGCCAGCAGTTACTCCGGCGATGGAGTGACCCAGTACTTC.

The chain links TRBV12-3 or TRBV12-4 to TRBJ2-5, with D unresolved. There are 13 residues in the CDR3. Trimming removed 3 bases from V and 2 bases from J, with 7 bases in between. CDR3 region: CASSFAVQETQYF. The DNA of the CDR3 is TGTGCCAGCAGTTTCGCGGTACAAGAGACCCAGTACTTC.

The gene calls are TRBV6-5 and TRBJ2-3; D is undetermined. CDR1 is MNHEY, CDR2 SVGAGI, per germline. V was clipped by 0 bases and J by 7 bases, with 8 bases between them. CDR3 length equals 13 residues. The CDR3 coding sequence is TGTGCCAGCAGTTACTCGAGTGGATATACGCAGTATTTT. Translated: CASSYSSGYTQYF.

CDR3 coding DNA: TGTGCCAGCAGCACCTGGACAGGGGGTTCCAATCAGCCCCAGCATTTT. Protein product: CASSTWTGGSNQPQHF. The gene calls are TRBV7-3 and TRBJ1-5; TRBD1 aligns across 10 bases. This CDR3 has 16 residues. CDR1 and CDR2 from the germline V gene are SGHTA and FQGTGA. V trimming: 5 bases; J trimming: 3 bases; junction bases outside the gene matches: 7.

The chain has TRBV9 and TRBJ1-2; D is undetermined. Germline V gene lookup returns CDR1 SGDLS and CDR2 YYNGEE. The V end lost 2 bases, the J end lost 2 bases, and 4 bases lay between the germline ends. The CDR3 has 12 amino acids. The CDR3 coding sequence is TGTGCCAGCAGCGTGGGGAACTATGGCTACACCTTC. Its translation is CASSVGNYGYTF.

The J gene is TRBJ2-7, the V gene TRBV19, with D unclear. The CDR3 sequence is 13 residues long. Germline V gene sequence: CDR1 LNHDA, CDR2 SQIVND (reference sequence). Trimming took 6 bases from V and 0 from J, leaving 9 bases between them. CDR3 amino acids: CASRTESSYEQYF. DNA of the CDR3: TGTGCCAGTAGAACCGAGAGCTCCTACGAGCAGTACTTC.

This CDR3 is CASSQFGGETQYF. As DNA, the CDR3 is TGTGCCAGCTCTCAATTTGGAGGGGAGACCCAGTACTTC. This chain connects TRBV25-1 to TRBJ2-5, with D maybe TRBD2 (6 bases). This CDR3 has 13 residues. Germline V lookup: CDR1 MGHDK, CDR2 SYGVNS. V gave up 8 bases and J gave up 5 bases, with 15 bases separating them.

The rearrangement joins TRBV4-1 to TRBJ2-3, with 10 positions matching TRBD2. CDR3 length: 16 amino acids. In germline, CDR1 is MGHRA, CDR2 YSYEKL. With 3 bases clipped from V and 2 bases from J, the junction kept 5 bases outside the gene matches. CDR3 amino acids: CASSHEAGGTTDTQYF. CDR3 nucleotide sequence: TGCGCCAGCAGCCACGAAGCGGGGGGGACCACAGATACGCAGTATTTT.

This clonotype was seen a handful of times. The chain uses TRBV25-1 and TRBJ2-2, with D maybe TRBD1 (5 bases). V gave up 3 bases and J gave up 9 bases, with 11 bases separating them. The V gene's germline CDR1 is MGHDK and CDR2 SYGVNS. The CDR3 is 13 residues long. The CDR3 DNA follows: TGTGCCAGCAGTGACGGATGGGGCCGGGAGCTGTTTTTT. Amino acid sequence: CASSDGWGRELFF.

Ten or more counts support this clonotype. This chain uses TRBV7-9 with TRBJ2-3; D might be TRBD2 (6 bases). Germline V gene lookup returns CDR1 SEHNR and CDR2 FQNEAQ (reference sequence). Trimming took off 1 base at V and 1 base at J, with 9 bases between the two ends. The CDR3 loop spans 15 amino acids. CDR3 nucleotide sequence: TGTGCCAGCAGCTTAGTCGGCGGGGGCACAGATACGCAGTATTTT. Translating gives CASSLVGGGTDTQYF.

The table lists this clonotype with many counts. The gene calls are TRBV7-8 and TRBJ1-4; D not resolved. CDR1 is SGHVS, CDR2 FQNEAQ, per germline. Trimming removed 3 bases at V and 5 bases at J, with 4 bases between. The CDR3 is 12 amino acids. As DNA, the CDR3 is TGTGCCAGCAGCTTCGACAATGAAAAACTGTTTTTT. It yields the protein CASSFDNEKLFF.

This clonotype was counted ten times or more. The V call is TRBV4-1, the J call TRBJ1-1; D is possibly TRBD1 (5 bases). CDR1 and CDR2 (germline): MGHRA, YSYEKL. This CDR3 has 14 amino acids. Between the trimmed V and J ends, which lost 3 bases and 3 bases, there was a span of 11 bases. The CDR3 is CASSQVVGDTEAFF. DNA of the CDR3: TGCGCCAGCAGCCAGGTCGTAGGGGACACTGAAGCTTTCTTT.

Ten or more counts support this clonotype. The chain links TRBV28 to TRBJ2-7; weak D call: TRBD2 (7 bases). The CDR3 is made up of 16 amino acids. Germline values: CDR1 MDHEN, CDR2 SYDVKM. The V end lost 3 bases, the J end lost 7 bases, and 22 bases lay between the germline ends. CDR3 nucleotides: TGTGCCAGCAGTTTCCCCCGGGGAGGGGGTTCGGGGGAGCAGTACTTC. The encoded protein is CASSFPRGGGSGEQYF.

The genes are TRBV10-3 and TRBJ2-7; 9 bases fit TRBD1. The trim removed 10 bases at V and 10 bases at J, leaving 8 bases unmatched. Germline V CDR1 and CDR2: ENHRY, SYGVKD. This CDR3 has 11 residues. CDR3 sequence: CATVMGQGQYF. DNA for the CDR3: TGTGCCACCGTAATGGGACAGGGCCAGTACTTC.

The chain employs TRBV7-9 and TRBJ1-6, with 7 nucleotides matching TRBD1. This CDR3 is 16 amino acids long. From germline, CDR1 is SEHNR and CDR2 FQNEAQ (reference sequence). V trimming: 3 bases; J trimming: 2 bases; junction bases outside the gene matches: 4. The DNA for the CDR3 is TGTGCCAGCAGCTTCACAGGGGTTGCCTATAATTCACCCCTCCACTTT. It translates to CASSFTGVAYNSPLHF.